The T cell receptor (beta chain) under discussion was sequenced for a study of T cell responses to AZD1222 COVID-19 vaccine. On the study more broadly: Combined were second doses at about 4 or about 12 weeks.

As for this clone: The antigen is undetermined.

Study observations and caveats: Spike-wide vaccine-associated CD4 TCRs dominated at 160-218 and 743-854. AZD1222 recipients seropositive at baseline numbered only 6 or 7. Spike-specific TCR breadth and depth both grew after two AZD1222 doses.

The V gene's germline CDR1 is MNHNY and CDR2 SVGAGI (reference sequence). The junction had 13 bases not matched to a gene; V was cut back by 5 bases and J by 5 bases. CDR3 length: 17 residues. Repertoires were generated with immunoSEQ multiplex PCR, while TCRdb's copy carries only in-frame clones and drops some. The table shows around 140,000 clones, with 80% to 90% occurring only once. The sequencing used peripheral blood, collected on day 0 of AZD1222 vaccination. The source of this sequence is an adult in good health. The chain carries TRBV6-6 and TRBJ1-1; 11 bases agree with TRBD1. CDR3 protein: CASSPPGTGGVWTEAFF. CDR3 sequence (DNA): TGTGCCAGCAGTCCCCCCGGGACAGGGGGTGTTTGGACTGAAGCTTTCTTT.